This TCR beta chain was retrieved from a study of T cell responses to AZD1222 COVID-19 vaccine listed by TCRdb under 2021. Describing the broader study: TCR sequencing covered some 250 trial participants: 207 given two doses of AZD1222 and about 26 given two doses of MenACWY control vaccine. Trial participants were enrolled by age into subgroups of 18-55, 56-69 and 70-plus years, and roughly 150, 30 and 60 TCR-sequenced participants, respectively, were included in these subgroups.

Concerning this clone: Its antigen remains unidentified. Per-nucleotide qualities are absent, and no much larger clonotype sits a single base away.

What the research found in general, with its limitations: Conclusions about previously exposed vaccinees are limited, since just six AZD1222 recipients were seropositive for SARS-CoV-2 at baseline. The 56-69-year group was small, and its depth increase did not reach significance, likely because of low power. Most participants were white British and females outnumbered males, and the authors suggested that clonal diversity may have been underestimated. A significant rise in spike-specific TCR breadth and depth was observed after two AZD1222 doses relative to day 0 and relative to MenACWY recipients. Because no day 14 peak-response samples were available, the repertoires could be characterized only after the peak T cell response. Nearly half of unique spike-specific TCRs reportedly recognized epitopes outside regions mutated in the B.1.351 and B.1.1.7 variants. CD4 TCRs associated with the vaccine covered the entire spike protein, and the dominant responses were in regions 160-218 and 743-854.

After removal of 6 bases from V and 4 bases from J, the junction retains 5 bases not matched to a gene. Taken from the germline V gene, the CDR1 and CDR2 loops are MDHEN and SYDVKM. The CDR3 has 13 amino acids, counting the end cysteine and phenylalanine. Just CDR3 DNA is preserved here, 39 bases in frame from base 1. The CDR3 regions of human TCRbeta chains were subjected to immunosequencing. The authors processed their data as follows. Repertoire TCRs were matched against a reference library of SARS-CoV-2-specific TCRs generated with the MIRA antigen-specificity platform. Breadth meant the fraction of unique TCRs that were SARS-CoV-2-associated, whereas depth meant the fraction of total T cells that were SARS-CoV-2-associated. Using the MIRA data, every spike-specific TCR was mapped to the spike region that the TCR reacted to and assigned to either a CD4 or a CD8 class. Log10-transformed breadth and depth values were compared by one-way ANOVA with Sidak's multiple comparisons tests. TCRdb retrieved this table from immuneACCESS and kept in-frame rearrangements only. Not all clones are present; in checked studies, unresolved V genes account for under half, and no reason is known for the remainder. V and J calls and clone size follow that table, whereas D and trimming were derived from the DNA. Across this sample there are about 100,000 clones, with 87% seen only once. The top ten hold approximately 10% of the sample.

Explained via the paper, the time point label denotes: about 28 days (+/-7) after the second vaccine dose. AZD1222 recipients whose second dose came at about 4 weeks and those whose second dose came at about 12 weeks were combined into one group, since spike-specific TCR depth and breadth did not differ between the two schedules. Samples from vaccinated people were obtained from the UK trials COV001 and COV002, which included a single-blind randomized controlled phase 2/3 trial of AZD1222 (ChAdOx1 nCoV-19) in healthy adults. For TCRbeta chain sequencing, PBMC samples from trial participants were taken at day 0 and at day 28 after the second dose.

The specimen comprised peripheral blood, sampled 28 days after the second AZD1222 dose. The TCR comes from an adult who received the AZD1222 COVID-19 vaccine. The chain couples TRBV28 to TRBJ1-2, with 7 bases aligning to TRBD1. The CDR3 protein is CASRVTGTYGYTF. The sequenced DNA: TGTGCCAGCAGAGTGACAGGGACCTATGGCTACACCTTC.